These 11 T cell receptor beta chains were sequenced from one sample in a study of patients and donors after allogeneic stem cell transplantation. TCRdb passed the RT-PCR reads through MiXCR, listing each CDR3 protein once. Of 95,000 to 120,000 distinct CDR3 sequences in the sample, 35% were seen once. The sample taken for sequencing was blood, either unsorted or a sorted T cell fraction (not recorded which). All receptors come from a human donor who was either an allogeneic HSCT recipient or a stem cell or donor lymphocyte infusion donor (not recorded which). It is not recorded whose cells these are; they may come from a transplant donor.

The chain couples TRBV3-1 to TRBJ1-2; D is ambiguous. Germline CDR1 is LGHDT and CDR2 is YNNKEL (reference sequence). This CDR3 has 11 residues. V was pared by 2 bases and J by 8 bases, with 6 bases between. CDR3 DNA: TGTGCCAGCAGCCAAAATAGGGGCTACACCTTC. As protein: CASSQNRGYTF.

This chain joins TRBV5-5 and TRBJ1-4; D ambiguous. Trimming pared 0 bases from V and 0 bases from J, leaving 9 bases between. CDR1 and CDR2 from the germline V gene are SGHKS and YYEKEE (reference sequence). The CDR3 totals 16 residues. As DNA, the CDR3 is TGTGCCAGCAGCTTGGGGACTCAATCAACTAATGAAAAACTGTTTTTT. Translating it yields CASSLGTQSTNEKLFF.

This clonotype was counted a few times. The V and J genes are TRBV11-2 and TRBJ1-4, with D uncertain. This CDR3 spans 13 amino acids. Germline loops: CDR1 SGHAT, CDR2 FQNNGV. V gave up 8 bases and J gave up 4 bases, with 11 bases separating them. The CDR3 protein is CASRPRGNEKLFF. Here the CDR3 DNA reads TGTGCCAGCCGTCCACGGGGTAATGAAAAACTGTTTTTT.

V is TRBV12-3 or TRBV12-4 and J is TRBJ1-5, with TRBD1 matching 7 bases. The CDR3 contains 14 residues. The V gene end was trimmed by 2 bases and the J gene end by 7 bases; junction bases not matched to a gene: 5. The DNA for the CDR3 is TGTGCCAGCAGTTTAAACAGGGGAGGGCAGCCCCAGCATTTT. Translation: CASSLNRGGQPQHF.

This clonotype was counted ten times or more. V usage is TRBV9 and J usage is TRBJ1-5, with 10 bases fitting TRBD1. CDR1 is SGDLS, CDR2 YYNGEE, per germline. Germline trimming cut 4 bases from V and 5 bases from J; bases unmatched to any gene: 6. The CDR3 is 15 residues long. CDR3 protein: CASSPGQGGYQPQHF. The CDR3 bases are TGTGCCAGCAGCCCCGGACAGGGGGGATATCAGCCCCAGCATTTT.

The chain is built from TRBV11-1 and TRBJ2-1, with 10 bases matching TRBD1. The ends lost 5 bases at V and 3 bases at J; junction bases unmatched: 4. The V gene's germline CDR1 is SGHAT and CDR2 FQDESV (reference sequence). CDR3 length: 15 residues. CDR3 in DNA: TGTGCCAGCAGCCCCCGGGACAGGGGCTACAATGAGCAGTTCTTC. Translating gives CASSPRDRGYNEQFF.

There are a few counts of this clonotype. The rearrangement links TRBV4-2 to TRBJ2-7; D gene uncertain. The CDR3 covers 14 residues. V lost 4 bases, J lost 0 bases, and 10 bases lay in between. The germline CDR1 and CDR2 sequences are LGHNA and YNFKEQ. The CDR3 is CASSPPESSYEQYF. The CDR3 nucleotides are TGTGCCAGCAGCCCACCTGAGAGCTCCTACGAGCAGTACTTC.

In its sample, this clonotype was seen a few times. This chain uses TRBV7-9 with TRBJ1-1; 7 bases are shared with TRBD1. This CDR3 is built from 15 residues. Germline V gene sequence: CDR1 SEHNR, CDR2 FQNEAQ (reference sequence). V lost 4 bases, J lost 1 base, and 6 bases stayed unmatched. CDR3 protein: CASSSYRGENTEAFF. CDR3 nucleotides: TGTGCCAGCAGCTCGTACAGGGGAGAGAACACTGAAGCTTTCTTT. The full variable domain, with the rest looked up from reference TRBV7-9 and TRBJ1-1, is DTGVSQNPRHKITKRGQNVTFRCDPISEHNRLYWYRQTLGQGPEFLTYFQNEAQLEKSRLLSDRFSAERPKGSFSTLEIQRTEQGDSAMYLCASSSYRGENTEAFFGQGTRLTVV.

CDR3 loop: CASSLTASTDTQYF. The CDR3 DNA follows: TGTGCCAGCAGTTTAACGGCCAGCACAGATACGCAGTATTTT. V usage is TRBV12-3 or TRBV12-4 and J usage is TRBJ2-3, with D uncertain. There are 14 residues in the CDR3. The germline V and J ends were trimmed by 2 bases and 0 bases, with 6 bases remaining between them.

This chain joins TRBV6-1 and TRBJ1-5; D is unresolved. This CDR3 comprises 15 residues. Deletions cut 1 base from V and 1 base from J, with 8 bases between. Germline V CDR1 and CDR2: MNHNS, SASEGT. The CDR3 nucleotides are TGTGCCAGCAGTGAAGGCGGCTCCAGCAATCAGCCCCAGCATTTT. Its protein product is CASSEGGSSNQPQHF.

The chain employs TRBV4-3 and TRBJ1-4; a weak D match, TRBD1 (5 bases). Germline values: CDR1 LGHNA, CDR2 YSLEER. This CDR3 comprises 16 residues. Trimming cost V 1 base and J 7 bases, with 16 bases left between them. CDR3 sequence: CASSQVGGTRGEKLFF. CDR3 bases: TGCGCCAGCAGCCAAGTTGGGGGGACGAGGGGTGAAAAACTGTTTTTT.